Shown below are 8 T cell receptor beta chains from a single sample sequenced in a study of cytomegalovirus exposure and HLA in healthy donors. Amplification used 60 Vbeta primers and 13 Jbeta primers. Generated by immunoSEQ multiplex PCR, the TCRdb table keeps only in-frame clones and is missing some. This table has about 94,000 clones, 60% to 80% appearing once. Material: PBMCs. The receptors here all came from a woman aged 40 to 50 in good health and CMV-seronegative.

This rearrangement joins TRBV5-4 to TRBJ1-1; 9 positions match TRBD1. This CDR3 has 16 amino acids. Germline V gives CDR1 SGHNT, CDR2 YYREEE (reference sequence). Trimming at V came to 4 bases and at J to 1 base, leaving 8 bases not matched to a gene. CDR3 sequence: CASSGTGLNGNTEAFF. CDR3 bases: TGTGCCAGCAGCGGGACAGGGCTGAATGGGAACACTGAAGCTTTCTTT.

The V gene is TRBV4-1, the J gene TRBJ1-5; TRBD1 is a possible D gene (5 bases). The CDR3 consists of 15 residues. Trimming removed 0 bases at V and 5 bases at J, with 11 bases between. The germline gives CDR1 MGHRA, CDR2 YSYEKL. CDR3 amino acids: CASSQDQGADQPQHF. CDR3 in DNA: TGCGCCAGCAGCCAAGATCAAGGGGCAGATCAGCCCCAGCATTTT.

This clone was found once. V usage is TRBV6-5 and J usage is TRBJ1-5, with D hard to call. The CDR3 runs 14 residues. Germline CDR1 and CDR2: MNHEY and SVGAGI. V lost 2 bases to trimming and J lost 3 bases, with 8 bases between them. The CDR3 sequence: CASSYGRNNQPQHF. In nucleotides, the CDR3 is TGTGCCAGCAGTTACGGCAGGAACAATCAGCCCCAGCATTTT.

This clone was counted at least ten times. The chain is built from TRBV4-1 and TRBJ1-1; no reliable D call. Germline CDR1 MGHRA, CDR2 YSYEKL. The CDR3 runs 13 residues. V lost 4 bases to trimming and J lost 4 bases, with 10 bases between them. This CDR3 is CASSPARGTEAFF. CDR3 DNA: TGCGCCAGCAGCCCCGCCCGAGGCACTGAAGCTTTCTTT.

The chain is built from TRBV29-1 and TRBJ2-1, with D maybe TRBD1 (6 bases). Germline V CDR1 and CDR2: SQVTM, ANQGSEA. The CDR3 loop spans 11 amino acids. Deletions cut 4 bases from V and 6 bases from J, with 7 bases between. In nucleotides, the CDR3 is TGCAGCGTTGGCAGGGGCAATGAGCAGTTCTTC. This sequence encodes CSVGRGNEQFF.

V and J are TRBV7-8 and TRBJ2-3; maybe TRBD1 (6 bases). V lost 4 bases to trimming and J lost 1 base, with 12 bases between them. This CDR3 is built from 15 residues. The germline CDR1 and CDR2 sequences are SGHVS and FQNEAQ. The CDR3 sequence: CASSYWGPGTDTQYF. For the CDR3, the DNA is TGTGCCAGCAGCTATTGGGGGCCGGGCACAGATACGCAGTATTTT. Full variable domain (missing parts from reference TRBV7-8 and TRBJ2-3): GAGVSQSPRYKVAKRGQDVALRCDPISGHVSLFWYQQALGQGPEFLTYFQNEAQLDKSGLPSDRFFAERPEGSVSTLKIQRTQQEDSAVYLCASSYWGPGTDTQYFGPGTRLTVL.

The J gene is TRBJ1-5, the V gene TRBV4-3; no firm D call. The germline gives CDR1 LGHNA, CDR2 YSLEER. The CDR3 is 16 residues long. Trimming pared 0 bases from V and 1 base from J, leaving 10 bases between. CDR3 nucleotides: TGCGCCAGCAGCCAAGACTATGGCAGGAGCAATCAGCCCCAGCATTTT. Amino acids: CASSQDYGRSNQPQHF.

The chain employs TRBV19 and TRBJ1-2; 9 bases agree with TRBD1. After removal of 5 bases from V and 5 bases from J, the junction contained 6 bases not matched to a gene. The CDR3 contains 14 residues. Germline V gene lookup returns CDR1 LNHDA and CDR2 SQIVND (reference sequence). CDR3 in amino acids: CASSYKQGAYGYTF. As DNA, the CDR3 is TGTGCCAGTAGTTACAAACAGGGGGCGTATGGCTACACCTTC.